This is a list of T cell receptor beta chains from one sample in a study of shared clonotypes between healthy human individuals. Sequencing was performed with immunoSEQ multiplex PCR; in TCRdb, only in-frame clones are kept and a portion is missing. The repertoire holds about 380,000 clones, with 96% as singletons. Material for sequencing was memory CD8+ T cells sorted from blood. These TCRs come from a man under 40 in good health. The CDR3 runs from the conserved cysteine through the conserved F or W. Each record gives: V gene, J gene, CDR3 length, D gene, clone size, CDR3 DNA, CDR3 protein. The D gene is left open where the match is weak. Some rows mark clone size as missing; the rest say once, few, many or name a class of expanded clone.

v_gene: TRBV4-2; j_gene: TRBJ2-3; len: 21; d_gene: TRBD2; abundance: -; CDR3nt: TGTGCCAGCAGCCGCATAGCGGGAGAGGGCAATCGAGGGGGGTATCCAGATACGCAGTATTTT; CDR3aa: CASSRIAGEGNRGGYPDTQYF
v_gene: TRBV7-9; j_gene: TRBJ2-3; len: 15; d_gene: TRBD1; abundance: -; CDR3nt: TGTGCCAGCACCTTGGGACAGGGGAAAACAGATACGCAGTATTTT; CDR3aa: CASTLGQGKTDTQYF
v_gene: TRBV19; j_gene: TRBJ2-3; len: 14; d_gene: -; abundance: -; CDR3nt: TGTGCCAGTAGTATTGGGGTGGGGACAGATACGCAGTATTTT; CDR3aa: CASSIGVGTDTQYF
v_gene: TRBV11-2; j_gene: TRBJ2-3; len: 17; d_gene: TRBD2; abundance: -; CDR3nt: TGTGCCAGCAGCCGGGGGACTAGCGGGATCCACACAGATACGCAGTATTTT; CDR3aa: CASSRGTSGIHTDTQYF
v_gene: TRBV19; j_gene: TRBJ2-7; len: 16; d_gene: -; abundance: -; CDR3nt: TGTGCCAGTAGTATCTTTCTATCTGGCACACCATACGAGCAGTACTTC; CDR3aa: CASSIFLSGTPYEQYF
v_gene: TRBV4-2; j_gene: TRBJ2-5; len: 16; d_gene: TRBD1; abundance: once; CDR3nt: TGTGCCAGCAGCCAAGAAGTGGGGCAGGGGGACGAGACCCAGTACTTC; CDR3aa: CASSQEVGQGDETQYF
v_gene: TRBV2; j_gene: TRBJ2-1; len: 15; d_gene: TRBD2; abundance: -; CDR3nt: TGTGCCAGCAGAGAGACTAGCGGGACATACAATGAGCAGTTCTTC; CDR3aa: CASRETSGTYNEQFF
v_gene: TRBV28; j_gene: TRBJ2-3; len: 17; d_gene: TRBD1; abundance: -; CDR3nt: TGTGCCAGCAGTTCGGGACAGGGGGCCGCTAGCACAGATACGCAGTATTTT; CDR3aa: CASSSGQGAASTDTQYF
v_gene: TRBV18; j_gene: TRBJ2-7; len: 15; d_gene: TRBD2; abundance: -; CDR3nt: TGTGCCAGCTCACCACGGGCTAGCGGGAGTTACGAGCAGTACTTC; CDR3aa: CASSPRASGSYEQYF
v_gene: TRBV30; j_gene: TRBJ1-1; len: 14; d_gene: -; abundance: -; CDR3nt: TGTGCCTGGAGTGTACCAGGGATGAACACTGAAGCTTTCTTT; CDR3aa: CAWSVPGMNTEAFF
v_gene: TRBV2; j_gene: TRBJ2-5; len: 16; d_gene: TRBD2; abundance: once; CDR3nt: TGTGCCAGCAGGGACTTACTAGCGGGAGGGCCAGAGACCCAGTACTTC; CDR3aa: CASRDLLAGGPETQYF
v_gene: TRBV10-3; j_gene: TRBJ1-5; len: 19; d_gene: -; abundance: -; CDR3nt: TGTGCCATCAGTCCGACCCGGGTCGGCGGGGCCTATAGCAATCAGCCCCAGCATTTT; CDR3aa: CAISPTRVGGAYSNQPQHF
v_gene: TRBV19; j_gene: TRBJ1-1; len: 17; d_gene: TRBD1; abundance: -; CDR3nt: TGTGCCAGTAAGGCTGCTGGGACAGGGGCCCTAGCGTTCGAAGCTTTCTTT; CDR3aa: CASKAAGTGALAFEAFF
v_gene: TRBV9; j_gene: TRBJ2-3; len: 16; d_gene: TRBD2; abundance: -; CDR3nt: TGTGCCAGCAGCGTCTCTAGCGGGAGTTTTACGGATACGCAGTATTTT; CDR3aa: CASSVSSGSFTDTQYF
v_gene: TRBV11-1; j_gene: TRBJ2-7; len: 14; d_gene: -; abundance: -; CDR3nt: TGTGCCAGCAGCAAGAGCCCTCGACGGTACGAGCAGTACTTC; CDR3aa: CASSKSPRRYEQYF
v_gene: TRBV7-3; j_gene: TRBJ2-3; len: 19; d_gene: TRBD2; abundance: -; CDR3nt: TGTGCCAGCAGCCCACGGGGACTAGCGGGAGGGACCTTTACAGATACGCAGTATTTT; CDR3aa: CASSPRGLAGGTFTDTQYF
v_gene: TRBV4-2; j_gene: TRBJ2-7; len: 13; d_gene: TRBD2; abundance: -; CDR3nt: TGTGCCAGCAGCTCCCGGACTAGCGGCGAGCAGTACTTC; CDR3aa: CASSSRTSGEQYF
v_gene: TRBV30; j_gene: TRBJ1-5; len: 16; d_gene: TRBD1; abundance: once; CDR3nt: TGTGCCTGGAGTGCCGTGACAGGGGCTAGCAATCAGCCCCAGCATTTT; CDR3aa: CAWSAVTGASNQPQHF
v_gene: TRBV11-2; j_gene: TRBJ2-1; len: 16; d_gene: TRBD2; abundance: -; CDR3nt: TGTGCCAGCAGCTTAGTTTTGGGACTATCCGGTTTTGAGCAGTTCTTC; CDR3aa: CASSLVLGLSGFEQFF
v_gene: TRBV2; j_gene: TRBJ2-4; len: 17; d_gene: -; abundance: -; CDR3nt: TGTGCCAGCAGTGAGTTGGGTCCGAGGTTAGCCAAAAACATTCAGTACTTC; CDR3aa: CASSELGPRLAKNIQYF
v_gene: TRBV2; j_gene: TRBJ2-5; len: 15; d_gene: -; abundance: -; CDR3nt: TGTGCCAGCAGGCAAGGGGACACCCTCCAAGAGACCCAGTACTTC; CDR3aa: CASRQGDTLQETQYF
v_gene: TRBV29-1; j_gene: TRBJ2-3; len: 15; d_gene: TRBD1; abundance: -; CDR3nt: TGCAGCGTTGTGAGGAGGACAGGGGCCACAGATACGCAGTATTTT; CDR3aa: CSVVRRTGATDTQYF
v_gene: TRBV9; j_gene: TRBJ2-3; len: 13; d_gene: -; abundance: -; CDR3nt: TGTGCCAGCAGCGTAGCTAGCACAGATACGCAGTATTTT; CDR3aa: CASSVASTDTQYF
v_gene: TRBV5-1; j_gene: TRBJ2-1; len: 14; d_gene: -; abundance: -; CDR3nt: TGCGCCAGCAGCCCGGGACAATCCTACAATGAGCAGTTCTTC; CDR3aa: CASSPGQSYNEQFF
v_gene: TRBV5-1; j_gene: TRBJ2-5; len: 14; d_gene: -; abundance: -; CDR3nt: TGCGCCAGCAGCTTGGGGGTCACTCAAGAGACCCAGTACTTC; CDR3aa: CASSLGVTQETQYF
v_gene: TRBV28; j_gene: TRBJ2-1; len: 14; d_gene: TRBD1; abundance: -; CDR3nt: TGTGCCAGCAGTTCTGGGACAGGGGGCTATGAGCAGTTCTTC; CDR3aa: CASSSGTGGYEQFF
v_gene: TRBV25-1; j_gene: TRBJ2-1; len: 14; d_gene: -; abundance: -; CDR3nt: TGTGCCAGCAGTGTAAAGGACAGTTACAATGAGCAGTTCTTC; CDR3aa: CASSVKDSYNEQFF
v_gene: TRBV30; j_gene: TRBJ2-1; len: 14; d_gene: TRBD1; abundance: -; CDR3nt: TGTGCCTGGAGTGTGGACAGGGGCTACAATGAGCAGTTCTTC; CDR3aa: CAWSVDRGYNEQFF
v_gene: TRBV6-6; j_gene: TRBJ2-7; len: 13; d_gene: -; abundance: -; CDR3nt: TGTGCCAGCAGTTATTTGGAAAGGGGCGAGCAGTACTTC; CDR3aa: CASSYLERGEQYF
v_gene: TRBV6-6; j_gene: TRBJ1-4; len: 14; d_gene: -; abundance: -; CDR3nt: TGTGCCAGCAGGCAGGAGGGAATGGATGAAAAACTGTTTTTT; CDR3aa: CASRQEGMDEKLFF